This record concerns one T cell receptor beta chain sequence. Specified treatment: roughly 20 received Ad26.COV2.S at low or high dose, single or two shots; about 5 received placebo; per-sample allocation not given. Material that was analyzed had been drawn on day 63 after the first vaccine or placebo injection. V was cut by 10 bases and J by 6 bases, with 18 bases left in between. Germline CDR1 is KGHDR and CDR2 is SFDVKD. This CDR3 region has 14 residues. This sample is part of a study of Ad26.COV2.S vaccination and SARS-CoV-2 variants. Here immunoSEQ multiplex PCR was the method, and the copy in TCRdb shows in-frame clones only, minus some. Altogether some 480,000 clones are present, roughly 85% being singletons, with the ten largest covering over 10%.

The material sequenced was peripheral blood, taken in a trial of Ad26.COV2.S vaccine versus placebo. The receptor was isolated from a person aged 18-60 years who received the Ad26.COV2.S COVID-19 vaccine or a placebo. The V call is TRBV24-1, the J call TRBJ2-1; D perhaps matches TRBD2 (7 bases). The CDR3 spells CATGGGRSSNEQFF. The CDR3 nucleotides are TGTGCCACAGGGGGGGGGCGCAGTAGCAATGAGCAGTTCTTC.